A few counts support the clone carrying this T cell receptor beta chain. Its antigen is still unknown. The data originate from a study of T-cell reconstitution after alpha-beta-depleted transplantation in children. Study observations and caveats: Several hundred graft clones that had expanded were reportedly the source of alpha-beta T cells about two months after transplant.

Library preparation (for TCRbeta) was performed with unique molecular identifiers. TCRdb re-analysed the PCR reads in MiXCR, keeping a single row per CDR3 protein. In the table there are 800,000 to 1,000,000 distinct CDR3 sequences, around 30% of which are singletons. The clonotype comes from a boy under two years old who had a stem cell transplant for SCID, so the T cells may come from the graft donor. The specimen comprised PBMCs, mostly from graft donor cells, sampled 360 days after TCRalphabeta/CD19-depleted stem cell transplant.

As DNA, the CDR3 is TGTGCCAGCAGCCCGGACAGGGGATGGGCCGAGCAGTACTTC. It specifies CASSPDRGWAEQYF. The J gene is TRBJ2-7, the V gene TRBV28; 9 positions match TRBD1. CDR3 length: 14 residues. CDR1 is MDHEN and CDR2 is SYDVKM in the germline V gene. With V trimmed by 6 bases and J by 6 bases, 9 bases remained unmatched.